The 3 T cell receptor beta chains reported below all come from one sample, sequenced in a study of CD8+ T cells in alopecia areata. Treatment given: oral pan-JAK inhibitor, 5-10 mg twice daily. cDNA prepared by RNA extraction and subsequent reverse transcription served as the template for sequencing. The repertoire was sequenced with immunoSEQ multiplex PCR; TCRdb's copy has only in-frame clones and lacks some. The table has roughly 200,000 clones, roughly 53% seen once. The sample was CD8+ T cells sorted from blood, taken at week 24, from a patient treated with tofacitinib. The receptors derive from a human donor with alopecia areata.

CDR3 sequence reads: CASSLLGQAGETQYF. CDR3 nucleotide sequence: TGTGCCAGTAGTCTCCTCGGGCAAGCCGGTGAGACCCAGTACTTC. This rearrangement joins TRBV19 to TRBJ2-5; no clear D gene. The CDR3 sequence is 15 residues long. The germline V and J ends were trimmed by 5 bases and 5 bases, with 18 bases remaining between them. Germline V gives CDR1 LNHDA, CDR2 SQIVND (reference sequence).

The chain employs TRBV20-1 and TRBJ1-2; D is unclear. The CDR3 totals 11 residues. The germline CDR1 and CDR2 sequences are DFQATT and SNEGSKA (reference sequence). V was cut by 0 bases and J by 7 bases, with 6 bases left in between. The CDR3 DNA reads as TGCAGTGCTAGAGATTCTCCTGGCTACACCTTC. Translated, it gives CSARDSPGYTF.

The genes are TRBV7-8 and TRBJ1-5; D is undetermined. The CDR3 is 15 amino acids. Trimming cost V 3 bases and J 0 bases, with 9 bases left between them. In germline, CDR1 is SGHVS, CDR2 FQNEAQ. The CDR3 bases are TGTGCCAGCAGCTTTACGACGGATAGCAATCAGCCCCAGCATTTT. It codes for CASSFTTDSNQPQHF.